This T cell receptor (beta chain) stems from a study of glioma-infiltrating T cells (dated by TCRdb to about 2016). Regarding the research as a whole: Sequencing of TCR alpha- and beta-chain repertoires was performed on glioma tissue, on non-neoplastic brain tissue, and on matched peripheral blood mononuclear cells. Each tissue-infiltrating repertoire was compared with the same patient's peripheral blood repertoire to measure divergence between tissue and blood T-cell populations. Three low-grade glioma patients, about 8 primary glioblastoma patients and three non-glioma patients contributing non-neoplastic brain tissue were included in the paired cohort.

TCR alpha and beta CDR3 regions were amplified with the iRepertoire nested amplicon-rescue multiplex PCR (arm-PCR) platform from RNA. The input for one-step reverse transcription and amplification was roughly 100-450 ng of either tissue mRNA or PBMC total RNA. After bead purification, a secondary multiplex PCR added Illumina adapters, and libraries were gel-purified between 200 and 400 bp. Libraries carried internal 6-nucleotide barcodes used for demultiplexing. The libraries were sequenced on an Illumina MiSeq using 2x220 or 2x250 nucleotide paired-end reads. The original pipeline was this. Paired reads were merged using FLASH 1.2.11 and aligned with BWA-MEM to the GRCh37 human genome, and TRA and TRB reads were then extracted. For V and J assignment, an IMGT-derived reference of cassette sequences and CDR3 motifs that included pseudogenes was used. Reads were translated in three frames, and productive CDR3s were defined by a C…FGXG motif without stop codons. A clonotype was defined as a unique combination of a V-J cassette pair and a CDR3 amino acid sequence. Hamming distance filtering was applied to reads, with thresholds set by the sequence error rate of each sample in mapped regions. The public reads were run again by TCRdb, first through fastp at Q25 and then through MiXCR, and only productive beta chains were kept. Rows matching on CDR3 protein sequence are summarized as one entry with the most common DNA and genes. The V and J calls were not made by the authors but by TCRdb's processing. The sample table contains 150,000 to 200,000 distinct CDR3 sequences; only one count was recorded for more than 30% of them. The biggest ten clones account for 20% of the sample.

General study outcomes and caveats: Only a very small number of CDR3 sequences turned up in both tissue and blood, a result put down to high CDR3 diversity combined with limited sampling. Group comparisons were based on small numbers of patients: three non-neoplastic, three low-grade glioma and seven to nine glioblastoma patients. In non-neoplastic patients, VJ-independent divergence between tissue and blood fell below expectation, whereas in all gliomas, and especially in low-grade gliomas, the divergence rose above expectation.

In its sample, this clonotype was seen many times. Its antigen remains unidentified. Base qualities are not recorded, but no much larger clone differs from it by a single base. Measured from the cysteine to the phenylalanine, the CDR3 is 17 residues long. The retained sequence is limited to the CDR3, 51 bases, with the frame set at the first base. V is trimmed back by 2 bases and J by 8 bases, and the junction contains 11 bases that no gene match accounts for. CDR1 and CDR2 (MDHEN, SYDVKM) derive from the germline V gene. This TCR was recovered from a human donor with low-grade glioma or glioblastoma, undergoing nonglioma brain surgery, or in good health (not recorded which). Material for sequencing was glioma tissue, nonneoplastic brain tissue, or PBMCs (not recorded which). Here the chain combines TRBV28 and TRBJ2-1; 11 central bases correspond to TRBD2. The DNA sequence follows: TGTGCCAGCAGTTTAGCTAGCGGGAGGAAGATGGTGCATGAGCAGTTCTTC. Translation gives CASSLASGRKMVHEQFF.